A single sample is the source of the 23 T cell receptor beta chains below, sequenced in a study of blood T cell repertoires in COVID-19. Only in-frame clones appear in the TCRdb table, and some are missing; sequencing was by immunoSEQ multiplex PCR. The sample has around 210,000 clones; 70% to 85% are singletons. Input material: peripheral blood. These receptor sequences come from a woman older than 75 with COVID-19, enrolled during active disease.

The chain combines TRBV7-6 with TRBJ2-3; TRBD2 matches at 13 bases. This CDR3 has 17 residues. Trimming at V came to 5 bases and at J to 3 bases, leaving 8 bases not matched to a gene. Looked up from germline, CDR1 is SGHVS and CDR2 is FNYEAQ. The CDR3 coding sequence is TGTGCCAGCAGCCGAGGGACTAGCGGGGACTTAACAGATACGCAGTATTTT. Its protein product is CASSRGTSGDLTDTQYF.

This clone occurred many times. V gene TRBV28 combines with J gene TRBJ2-7; possibly TRBD1 for D (5 bases). V lost 8 bases and J 7 bases, leaving 15 bases between the germline ends. Germline V gene lookup returns CDR1 MDHEN and CDR2 SYDVKM. This CDR3 is built from 12 residues. Here the CDR3 DNA reads TGTGCCAGCGCGATAAGGTCAGGGGAGCAGTACTTC. Residues: CASAIRSGEQYF.

This clone turned up a few times. The gene calls are TRBV9 and TRBJ1-1; D gene ambiguous. The V end was cut by 4 bases, the J end by 1 base, with 11 bases between. The germline CDR1 and CDR2 sequences are SGDLS and YYNGEE. This CDR3 has 14 residues. CDR3 sequence: CASSWSTRNTEAFF. The CDR3 bases are TGTGCCAGCAGCTGGTCCACGAGGAACACTGAAGCTTTCTTT.

The rearrangement links TRBV3-1 (or the pseudogene TRBV3-2) to TRBJ2-3; 8 bases map to TRBD2. Germline CDR1 LGHDT, CDR2 YNNKEL (reference sequence). The CDR3 runs to 15 residues. With 0 bases clipped from V and 3 bases from J, the junction kept 2 bases outside the gene matches. The CDR3 spells CASSQEGGGTDTQYF. CDR3 DNA: TGTGCCAGCAGCCAAGAGGGCGGGGGGACAGATACGCAGTATTTT.

The genes are TRBV5-6 and TRBJ1-5, with TRBD1 as a possible D gene (5 bases). The CDR3 is 14 amino acids. Trimming left V 4 bases short and J 0 bases short, with 8 bases between. From germline, CDR1 is SGHDT and CDR2 YYEEEE. Here the CDR3 reads CASSTGDSNQPQHF. The DNA of the CDR3 is TGTGCCAGCAGCACGGGGGATAGCAATCAGCCCCAGCATTTT.

This clone was counted between two and nine times. CDR3 coding DNA: TGTGCCATCAGTGAGCCAGTTAACTATGGCTACACCTTC. Protein product: CAISEPVNYGYTF. The chain combines TRBV10-3 with TRBJ1-2; D is unresolved. Germline CDR1 ENHRY, CDR2 SYGVKD. V dropped 2 bases and J dropped 1 base, with 5 bases sitting between them. CDR3 length: 13 amino acids.

This clone came up a few times. This sequence joins TRBV3-1 (or the pseudogene TRBV3-2) and TRBJ2-7; D might be TRBD2 (6 bases). Germline CDR1 and CDR2: LGHDT and YNNKEL (reference sequence). This CDR3 comprises 17 residues. The V end lost 1 base, the J end lost 2 bases, and 18 bases lay between the germline ends. CDR3 in DNA: TGTGCCAGCAGCCAAGTGGCGGAGCGGGCCAGGCCCTACGAGCAGTACTTC. Translation gives CASSQVAERARPYEQYF.

The J gene is TRBJ1-1, the V gene TRBV12-3 or TRBV12-4; D remains unclear. The CDR3 is 13 residues long. V was cut by 6 bases and J by 4 bases, with 12 bases left in between. The CDR3: CASSYRVATEAFF. DNA of the CDR3: TGTGCCAGCAGCTATCGGGTAGCCACTGAAGCTTTCTTT.

The chain uses TRBV7-9 and TRBJ1-3; tentatively, D is TRBD1 (6 bases). The length of the CDR3 is 14 residues. Deletions cut 5 bases from V and 5 bases from J, with 13 bases between. The germline CDR1 and CDR2 sequences are SEHNR and FQNEAQ (reference sequence). This CDR3 reads CASSPGAERNTIYF. The CDR3 coding sequence is TGTGCCAGCAGCCCAGGGGCTGAAAGAAACACCATATATTTT.

This clone was observed a single time. This chain links TRBV6-4 with TRBJ2-3; a possible D gene is TRBD2 (5 bases). V was clipped by 1 base and J by 8 bases, with 13 bases between them. CDR3 length: 14 amino acids. Germline V CDR1 and CDR2: MRHNA, SNTAGT. The DNA of the CDR3 is TGTGCCAGCAGTGACTACCCCGGCGCGGGTACGCAGTATTTT. It translates to CASSDYPGAGTQYF.

Details on this clone: The identical CDR3 is also encoded by other nucleotide sequences in the sample. The chain couples TRBV6-5 to TRBJ2-7, with 7 bases lining up with TRBD2. The CDR3 totals 14 residues. With V trimmed by 2 bases and J by 2 bases, 3 bases remained unmatched. Per germline, CDR1 MNHEY and CDR2 SVGAGI. CDR3 region: CASSYGAGAYEQYF. The CDR3 DNA reads TGTGCCAGCAGTTACGGGGCGGGGGCCTACGAGCAGTACTTC.

This chain connects TRBV5-1 to TRBJ2-5; tentative D call: TRBD1 (6 bases). Germline values: CDR1 SGHRS, CDR2 YFSETQ. The CDR3 spans 14 residues. The V gene lost 0 bases and the J gene lost 4 bases, with 10 bases spanning the gap. The CDR3 sequence: CASSLGTGRETQYF. CDR3 DNA sequence: TGCGCCAGCAGCTTGGGTACAGGGAGAGAGACCCAGTACTTC. Full variable domain (remainder filled in from reference TRBV5-1 and TRBJ2-5): KAGVTQTPRYLIKTRGQQVTLSCSPISGHRSVSWYQQTPGQGLQFLFEYFSETQRNKGNFPGRFSGRQFSNSRSEMNVSTLELGDSALYLCASSLGTGRETQYFGPGTRLLVL.

The rearrangement links TRBV3-1 (or the pseudogene TRBV3-2) to TRBJ2-1, with D possibly matching TRBD2 (7 bases). V was pared by 6 bases and J by 6 bases, with 18 bases between. Germline CDR1 and CDR2: LGHDT and YNNKEL (reference sequence). The length of the CDR3 is 15 residues. CDR3: CASSDRGRGGNEQFF. The DNA of the CDR3 is TGTGCCAGCAGTGACCGGGGGCGCGGGGGCAATGAGCAGTTCTTC.

The J gene is TRBJ2-1, the V gene TRBV29-1, with 10 bases matching TRBD2. The V segment lost 7 bases and the J segment 4 bases; nucleotides outside the gene matches: 7. CDR1 and CDR2 from the germline V gene are SQVTM and ANQGSEA. CDR3 length: 14 residues. DNA for the CDR3: TGCAGCGGCCTCGGGACTAGCGATTACAATGAGCAGTTCTTC. Its translation: CSGLGTSDYNEQFF.

The V call is TRBV5-5, the J call TRBJ1-6, with D unclear. Germline V gives CDR1 SGHKS, CDR2 YYEKEE (reference sequence). V lost 4 bases and J 7 bases, leaving 12 bases between the germline ends. This CDR3 is 14 amino acids long. The CDR3 is CASSRRSENSPLHF. The CDR3 nucleotides read TGTGCCAGCAGCCGTCGGTCGGAGAATTCACCCCTCCACTTT. Variable domain in full (rest from reference TRBV5-5 and TRBJ1-6): DAGVTQSPTHLIKTRGQQVTLRCSPISGHKSVSWYQQVLGQGPQFIFQYYEKEERGRGNFPDRFSARQFPNYSSELNVNALLLGDSALYLCASSRRSENSPLHFGNGTRLTVT.

The chain combines TRBV7-9 with TRBJ1-4; D not certain. Germline V CDR1 and CDR2: SEHNR, FQNEAQ (reference sequence). V was clipped by 8 bases and J by 7 bases, with 5 bases between them. The CDR3 runs 10 residues. The CDR3 DNA reads as TGTGCCAGCCGGAGTGAAAAACTGTTTTTT. Translation: CASRSEKLFF. The full variable domain, in which reference TRBV7-9 and TRBJ1-4 provide the parts outside the CDR3, is DTGVSQNPRHKITKRGQNVTFRCDPISEHNRLYWYRQTLGQGPEFLTYFQNEAQLEKSRLLSDRFSAERPKGSFSTLEIQRTEQGDSAMYLCASRSEKLFFGSGTQLSVL.

The chain links TRBV5-1 to TRBJ2-5; 8 bases are a match to TRBD2. J lost 3 bases, V lost 4 bases, and 14 bases had no gene match. The CDR3 loop spans 17 amino acids. Germline V CDR1 and CDR2: SGHRS, YFSETQ. The CDR3 protein is CASSLNGAGGHKETQYF. The CDR3 bases are TGCGCCAGCAGCCTCAATGGGGCGGGGGGCCACAAAGAGACCCAGTACTTC.

V is TRBV6-5 and J is TRBJ1-6, with D tentatively TRBD1 (5 bases). V was cut by 0 bases and J by 13 bases, with 19 bases left in between. Germline V gives CDR1 MNHEY, CDR2 SVGAGI. There are 16 residues in the CDR3. The CDR3 loop is CASSYSNIRTKAPLHF. The CDR3 region has the DNA TGTGCCAGCAGTTACTCGAATATTCGGACAAAGGCTCCCCTCCACTTT.

This clone has a single count. V is TRBV19 and J is TRBJ1-2, with D uncertain. Trimming removed 1 base at V and 3 bases at J, with 12 bases between. The CDR3 sequence is 15 residues long. Germline V gene lookup returns CDR1 LNHDA and CDR2 SQIVND (reference sequence). CDR3 coding DNA: TGTGCCAGTAGTATAGTCTCGGGATGGGACTATGGCTACACCTTC. Protein product: CASSIVSGWDYGYTF.

The chain employs TRBV2 and TRBJ2-5, with a tentative D call TRBD2 (5 bases). The germline V gene has CDR1 SNHLY and CDR2 FYNNEI. Trimming cost V 6 bases and J 7 bases, with 15 bases left between them. CDR3 size: 13 residues. CDR3 sequence: CASRRESGATQYF. For the CDR3, the DNA is TGTGCCAGCAGGAGGGAATCGGGTGCGACCCAGTACTTC.

This clone was recorded once. A junction boundary mismatches the germline segment, possibly from a read error. J is TRBJ1-6 and V is TRBV3-1 (or the pseudogene TRBV3-2); tentatively, D is TRBD1 (6 bases). The CDR3 is made up of 11 amino acids. Germline CDR1 and CDR2: LGHDT and YNNKEL (reference sequence). CDR3 DNA sequence: TGTGCCAGCAGCCAAGTTGGGACACCTACTTTT. Its protein is CASSQVGTPTF.

The gene calls are TRBV6-5 and TRBJ1-5, with TRBD1 identical over 8 bases. Per the germline V gene, CDR1 is MNHEY and CDR2 is SVGAGI. This CDR3 is built from 15 residues. V lost 6 bases to trimming and J lost 2 bases; unmatched junction nucleotides: 6. For the CDR3, the DNA is TGTGCCAGCAGGCCACAGGGGGTGGGCAATCAGCCCCAGCATTTT. It specifies CASRPQGVGNQPQHF.

This sequence joins TRBV12-3 or TRBV12-4 and TRBJ2-7; 8 bases are a match to TRBD1. The CDR3 has 13 residues. Unmatched junction bases numbered 3, after V lost 2 bases and J lost 6 bases. The CDR3 reads CASSLQGAGEQYF. The CDR3 region has the DNA TGTGCCAGCAGTTTACAGGGGGCTGGCGAGCAGTACTTC.